Listed below are T cell receptor beta chains from one sample, sequenced in a study of beta chain features in type 1 diabetes. The protocol was immunoSEQ multiplex PCR, while the TCRdb copy is restricted to in-frame clones and leaves out a portion. Among roughly 240,000 clones listed, roughly two thirds were seen once. The sample comprised naive CD4+ T cells from blood. These receptor sequences come from a man in his thirties or forties in good health. Each CDR3 is given with its conserved first and last residue. The D gene is left open where the match is weak. Rows give clone size only sometimes, using once, few, many, or a class for an expanded clone.

few	TRBV20-1	TRBJ2-7	.	CSARAGIEQYF	TGCAGTGCTAGAGCAGGTATCGAGCAGTACTTC
.	TRBV10-3	TRBJ1-4	TRBD1	CAISPGQKNEKLFF	TGTGCCATCAGTCCGGGACAGAAGAATGAAAAACTGTTTTTT
.	TRBV18	TRBJ2-1	TRBD1	CASSPPWTGEDEQFF	TGTGCCAGCTCACCACCCTGGACAGGGGAGGATGAGCAGTTCTTC
few	TRBV14	TRBJ2-1	.	CASSQQRAPQFF	TGTGCCAGCAGCCAACAACGGGCCCCACAGTTCTTC
.	TRBV2	TRBJ2-7	TRBD1	CASRYGQGRYEQYF	TGTGCCAGCAGGTATGGACAGGGACGCTACGAGCAGTACTTC
.	TRBV9	TRBJ2-4	.	CASSVEAWGSNIQYF	TGTGCCAGCAGCGTAGAGGCTTGGGGGAGTAACATTCAGTACTTC
.	TRBV29-1	TRBJ1-2	.	CSVEEAGPGNYGYTF	TGCAGCGTTGAAGAGGCGGGACCTGGGAACTATGGCTACACCTTC
.	TRBV7-9	TRBJ2-2	.	CASSLAGPLAGELFF	TGTGCCAGCAGCTTAGCCGGCCCCCTGGCCGGGGAGCTGTTTTTT
.	TRBV5-6	TRBJ2-1	.	CASSFTGPYNEQFF	TGTGCCAGCAGCTTCACGGGACCCTACAATGAGCAGTTCTTC
.	TRBV15	TRBJ2-3	.	CATSTGLLSDTQYF	TGTGCCACCAGCACTGGACTGTTGTCGGATACGCAGTATTTT
.	TRBV25-1	TRBJ2-1	TRBD2	CASGSDGRAGEQFF	TGTGCCAGCGGATCGGACGGGAGGGCCGGGGAGCAGTTCTTC
once	TRBV7-2	TRBJ2-3	.	CASSYSGDTQYF	TGTGCCAGCAGCTACTCTGGGGATACGCAGTATTTT
.	TRBV4-3	TRBJ2-7	TRBD1	CASSQDNPGQGFYEQYF	TGCGCCAGCAGCCAAGATAATCCAGGACAGGGATTCTACGAGCAGTACTTC
.	TRBV29-1	TRBJ2-2	.	CSVNRDGNTGELFF	TGCAGCGTGAACCGGGACGGGAACACCGGGGAGCTGTTTTTT
few	TRBV15	TRBJ2-5	.	CATSRDGETQYF	TGTGCCACCAGCAGAGATGGGGAGACCCAGTACTTC
few	TRBV7-2	TRBJ1-5	.	CASSLELALANQPQHF	TGTGCCAGCAGCTTAGAGTTGGCCTTAGCAAATCAGCCCCAGCATTTT
once	TRBV30	TRBJ1-5	TRBD1	CAWRTGGVSNQPQHF	TGTGCCTGGAGAACAGGGGGCGTCAGCAATCAGCCCCAGCATTTT
.	TRBV29-1	TRBJ1-2	.	CSVVVSGTGYTF	TGCAGCGTTGTGGTATCGGGGACTGGCTACACCTTC
.	TRBV9	TRBJ2-1	TRBD2	CASSGTSGSYNEQFF	TGTGCCAGCAGCGGGACTAGCGGGTCTTACAATGAGCAGTTCTTC
.	TRBV7-9	TRBJ2-1	TRBD2	CASSPVGRGRNEQFF	TGTGCCAGCAGCCCCGTGGGGAGGGGACGGAATGAGCAGTTCTTC
.	TRBV7-9	TRBJ2-5	TRBD2	CASSEGLAGRETQYF	TGTGCCAGCAGCGAGGGACTAGCGGGACGGGAGACCCAGTACTTC
.	TRBV7-9	TRBJ2-3	.	CASSFGQAQYF	TGTGCCAGCAGCTTCGGCCAGGCGCAGTATTTT
.	TRBV29-1	TRBJ2-1	TRBD1	CSVGNRGYEQFF	TGCAGCGTTGGGAACAGGGGTTATGAGCAGTTCTTC
.	TRBV7-6	TRBJ2-3	.	CASSFNADTQYF	TGTGCCAGCAGCTTTAACGCAGATACGCAGTATTTT
.	TRBV7-2	TRBJ2-1	.	CASSFSTGEQFF	TGTGCCAGCAGCTTTAGCACCGGTGAGCAGTTCTTC
once	TRBV2	TRBJ2-1	.	CASSDRVSRQFF	TGTGCCAGCAGTGACCGGGTATCAAGGCAGTTCTTC
.	TRBV18	TRBJ2-1	TRBD2	CASSPVAGGLNEQFF	TGTGCCAGCTCACCAGTAGCGGGGGGGCTCAATGAGCAGTTCTTC
.	TRBV25-1	TRBJ2-2	.	CASSVMGGGELFF	TGTGCCAGCAGTGTTATGGGAGGCGGGGAGCTGTTTTTT
.	TRBV19	TRBJ2-2	.	CAGSERGTGELFF	TGTGCCGGATCAGAAAGGGGTACCGGGGAGCTGTTTTTT
.	TRBV11-2	TRBJ2-3	.	CASSPSSDTQYF	TGTGCCAGCAGCCCAAGCTCAGATACGCAGTATTTT
few	TRBV29-1	TRBJ2-3	TRBD1	CSAGQGLADTQYF	TGCAGTGCGGGACAGGGGTTGGCAGATACGCAGTATTTT
few	TRBV29-1	TRBJ2-3	.	CSVRNTDTQYF	TGCAGCGTTAGGAACACAGATACGCAGTATTTT
.	TRBV2	TRBJ1-2	TRBD1	CASSETGMFYGYTF	TGTGCCAGCAGTGAGACAGGGATGTTCTATGGCTACACCTTC
.	TRBV30	TRBJ1-2	.	CAWSVAGSISWTNYGYTF	TGTGCCTGGAGTGTAGCGGGCAGCATTTCTTGGACTAACTATGGCTACACCTTC
once	TRBV30	TRBJ2-1	TRBD2	CARSAGGVGFF	TGTGCCCGCTCCGCGGGGGGGGTCGGTTTCTTC
.	TRBV14	TRBJ2-2	.	CASSQNEGTGELFF	TGTGCCAGCAGCCAAAACGAGGGCACCGGGGAGCTGTTTTTT
.	TRBV30	TRBJ2-1	TRBD1	CAWSADRVNEQFF	TGTGCCTGGAGTGCGGACAGGGTCAATGAGCAGTTCTTC
.	TRBV10-3	TRBJ2-2	.	CAISASGTTNTGELFF	TGTGCCATCAGTGCCTCCGGGACAACGAACACCGGGGAGCTGTTTTTT
few	TRBV30	TRBJ1-1	.	CAWNPGDTEAFF	TGTGCCTGGAATCCAGGGGACACTGAAGCTTTCTTT
.	TRBV28	TRBJ1-2	.	CASSLSAENYGYTF	TGTGCCAGCAGTTTATCCGCAGAGAACTATGGCTACACCTTC